This is a list of T cell receptor beta chains from one sample in a study of blood T cell repertoires in COVID-19. Some clones are missing from TCRdb's copy, which holds only in-frame ones; the method was immunoSEQ multiplex PCR. The sample holds 67,000 or so clones, about four fifths seen once. Sequenced material: peripheral blood. Receptor source: a man between 65 and 79 years old with acute or convalescent COVID-19. CDR3s include the opening cysteine and the closing phenylalanine or tryptophan. A D gene is named only where the DNA matches it firmly. The size entry is marked missing in some rows and otherwise reads once, few, many or a size class.

j_call v_call d_call clone_size cdr3_aa cdr3_nt
TRBJ2-3 TRBV5-4 TRBD2 . CASSFGLDHSTDTQYF TGTGCCAGCAGCTTCGGACTAGATCATAGCACAGATACGCAGTATTTT
TRBJ1-1 TRBV7-3 . . CASSLTRIDTEAFF TGTGCCAGCAGCCTCACCAGGATAGACACTGAAGCTTTCTTT
TRBJ2-3 TRBV4-2 . . CASSQDGQGITDTQYF TGTGCCAGCAGCCAAGATGGGCAGGGCATTACAGATACGCAGTATTTT
TRBJ2-5 TRBV5-6 TRBD2 . CASSLVSGEGETQYF TGTGCCAGCAGCTTGGTTTCGGGGGAGGGAGAGACCCAGTACTTC
TRBJ2-2 TRBV11-3 TRBD1 once CASSHGTGGSGELFF TGTGCCAGCAGCCACGGGACAGGGGGCTCCGGGGAGCTGTTTTTT
TRBJ2-3 TRBV6-2/TRBV6-3 TRBD2 . CASSYSRGGRAPDTQYF TGTGCCAGCAGTTACTCTCGCGGCGGGAGGGCCCCAGATACGCAGTATTTT
TRBJ2-7 TRBV25-1 TRBD2 . CASTRGGSGDSYEQYF TGTGCCAGCACCAGAGGGGGTAGCGGGGACTCCTACGAGCAGTACTTC
TRBJ2-1 TRBV3-1/TRBV3-2 . once CASSQGVVSEQFF TGTGCCAGCAGCCAGGGCGTAGTTTCCGAGCAGTTCTTC
TRBJ2-5 TRBV5-4 . . CASSLGGEETQYF TGTGCCAGCAGCTTAGGCGGGGAAGAGACCCAGTACTTC
TRBJ2-7 TRBV15 TRBD2 . CATSRPGGEHYEQYF TGTGCCACCAGCAGACCCGGGGGGGAGCACTACGAGCAGTACTTC
TRBJ1-1 TRBV5-5 . . CASSWAKVSEAFF TGTGCCAGCAGCTGGGCCAAGGTCTCTGAAGCTTTCTTT